This TCR beta chain was observed in a study of post-analysis software for immune sequencing data. About the research overall: Courses of disease covered relapsing-remitting, secondary progressive and progressive-relapsing multiple sclerosis.

Whole-study findings and limits: The F measure placed samples prepared in the same batch into strongly shared clusters. Controls' normalized Chao1 diversity significantly exceeded that of multiple sclerosis patients.

Libraries were made from TCR beta cDNA, and they carried unique molecular identifiers. TCRdb called the PCR reads again in MiXCR, with one record for every CDR3 protein. The sample carries about 570,000 distinct CDR3 sequences, 34% recorded once. Remarks on this clonotype: Antigen specificity is unknown.

Sequenced: blood. The sequence derives from a girl aged 2-17 years with multiple sclerosis.

CDR3 in amino acids: CASSLAGTGGSGYTF. CDR3 coding DNA: TGCGCCAGCAGCTTGGCCGGGACAGGGGGGTCTGGCTACACCTTC. The rearrangement uses TRBV5-1 and TRBJ1-2; TRBD1 matches 11 bases. There are 15 residues in the CDR3. Per the germline V gene, CDR1 is SGHRS and CDR2 is YFSETQ. V dropped 0 bases and J dropped 7; count of bases not matched to a gene: 5.